The T cell receptor beta chain described here comes from a study of T cells in Graves' hyperthyroidism and ophthalmopathy (dated by TCRdb to 2018 to 2020). Study-wide context: Peripheral blood samples were taken at initial diagnosis, before any treatment was given. To identify TCR V-J signatures that set the groups apart, the researchers used a discovery cohort of 90 to 100 patients, made up of some 41 with Graves' ophthalmopathy and around 58 with stable Graves' hyperthyroidism. Whether ophthalmopathy could be predicted prospectively was tested in an independent validation cohort made up of roughly 20 hyperthyroidism patients plus 17 patients who later progressed to ophthalmopathy. The roughly 90 discovery patients were divided at random into training and test sets in a 7:3 ratio. In about 6 Graves' hyperthyroidism patients, the study also compared T-cell repertoires from thyroid tissue with T-cell repertoires from blood. After sampling, hyperthyroidism patients received methimazole starting at 30 mg daily, and ophthalmopathy patients received high-dose intravenous methylprednisolone. The paper describes TCR Vbeta CDR3 sequencing of about 140 peripheral blood samples, made up of 43 ophthalmopathy patients, more than 70 hyperthyroidism patients and 17 progressor patients. Study-wide conclusions, independent of this receptor: No statistical method was used to fix the sample size in advance, and group allocation was not hidden from the investigators. Ophthalmopathy was separated from stable hyperthyroidism by a 13 V-J signature model, with about 86% sensitivity and about 81% specificity obtained in cross-validation and 80%/75% obtained in testing. In validation, the model predicted progression to ophthalmopathy with 65% to 71% sensitivity and 72.22% specificity, a median of approximately 6.5 months before onset. Blood samples also contained most of the expanded thyroid clonotypes (frequency above 0.001), which suggests that blood repertoires may reflect thyroid immune responses.

Graves' hyperthyroidism was defined as stable when no progression to ophthalmopathy occurred over 18 months of follow-up. Hyperthyroidism patients were newly diagnosed, had a disease duration of under 2 months, and were aged 18 to 65 years. Patients with uncontrolled infections, other autoimmune diseases, pregnancy or lactation were excluded. Diagnoses relied on clinical symptoms, serum thyroxine and TRAb, thyroid ultrasound and orbital computed tomography. PBMCs were separated from 10 ml of fresh peripheral blood using Ficoll-Paque density gradient centrifugation. Total RNA was extracted using Trizol reagent, and RNA quality was assessed on an Agilent 2100 Bioanalyzer. V loses 3 bases of germline sequence and J loses 5 bases, and the interval between the two ends is 10 bases. Inclusive of the bounding cysteine and phenylalanine, the CDR3 is 13 residues long. The kept DNA is CDR3 alone, 39 bases in frame from the first base. The germline V gene yields MGHRA for CDR1 and YSYEKL for CDR2.

There are many counts of this clonotype. Its antigen is not yet known. No base quality values were provided; no much bigger clone lies one nucleotide off. The TCR beta CDR3 regions were amplified from the RNA transcripts. A first-round RT-PCR of the TCR CDR3 used the HTBI primer set with the Qiagen OneStep RT-PCR kit. The libraries were constructed in a second round of multiplex PCR and then size-selected and purified. Sequencing of the libraries was done on an Illumina HiSeq2000 using paired-end 100 bp reads. Per the original workflow: SOAPnuke was used to process the raw data, removing reads that contained adapters or uncalled bases, had a mean Phred below 15, or lacked an exact match to the constant primer or identifier. COPE v1.2.5 was used to merge high-quality paired reads, and clonotypes were defined as unique nucleotide sequences. MiTCR v1.1 was used to align the clonotypes against IMGT TRBV, TRBD and TRBJ reference segments. Analysis was restricted to V-J combinations with a frequency above 0.0001, which covered 98% to 99.2% of repertoires. A TCS score was defined as the ratio of F50 (clonal expansion) to E x V (chaos), with BLOSUM62-based TCRdist applied between CDR3 peptides within each V-J. Welch's t-statistics and random forest reduced 500 to 550 V-J features to 13, which were used in a naive Bayes classifier (R e1071). The public reads were reprocessed in TCRdb via fastp at Q25 and MiXCR, keeping in-frame beta chains. For every CDR3 protein sequence, its rows merge into one entry that carries the most common genes and DNA. It is TCRdb's table, rather than the study itself, that gives the V and J calls and clone size. This sample comprises some 720,000 distinct CDR3 sequences, 15% to 20% of them detected only once. The biggest ten clones account for over 7.5% of the sample.

The TCR comes from a young man with Graves' hyperthyroidism. The sequenced sample was blood. The rearrangement combines TRBV4-1 with TRBJ2-5; the D gene cannot be resolved reliably. The CDR3 reads CASSQTRGETQYF. Read as DNA, the sequence is TGCGCCAGCAGCCAGACGAGAGGCGAGACCCAGTACTTC.